The 12 T cell receptor beta chains presented below share a single source sample, sequenced in a study of cytomegalovirus exposure and HLA in healthy donors. Both 60 Vbeta primers and 13 Jbeta primers went into the PCR. Using immunoSEQ multiplex PCR, the repertoire was profiled, and TCRdb retains in-frame clones only, with some absent. In the table there are about 40,000 clones, 86% of which are singletons. Material for sequencing was PBMCs. The receptors originated from a woman in her thirties or forties in good health and CMV-seropositive.

The gene calls are TRBV2 and TRBJ2-6, with D possibly TRBD2 on 5 matching bases. The CDR3 loop spans 15 amino acids. V was trimmed by 7 bases and J by 1 base, leaving 11 bases between them. The germline CDR1 and CDR2 sequences are SNHLY and FYNNEI. The CDR3 loop reads CASTPGESGANVLTF. The CDR3 coding sequence is TGTGCCAGCACCCCCGGGGAGTCTGGGGCCAACGTCCTGACTTTC.

The V call is TRBV11-1, the J call TRBJ1-5, with 7 bases aligning to TRBD1. This CDR3 contains 13 residues. J lost 7 bases, V lost 5 bases, and 5 bases had no gene match. Germline lookup yields CDR1 SGHAT and CDR2 FQDESV (reference sequence). The DNA of the CDR3 is TGTGCCAGCAGCCAGGGGGGTAGGCAGCCCCAGCATTTT. Protein sequence: CASSQGGRQPQHF.

The chain recombines TRBV9 with TRBJ1-6, with no clear D. The CDR3 loop spans 15 amino acids. The germline V gene encodes CDR1 SGDLS and CDR2 YYNGEE. Trimming took 3 bases from V and 12 from J, leaving 19 bases between them. CDR3 sequence reads: CASSAGGENTLPLHF. Written as DNA, the CDR3 is TGTGCCAGCAGCGCCGGTGGGGAGAATACCCTACCCCTCCACTTT.

The chain couples TRBV5-1 to TRBJ2-2; 8 positions match TRBD1. Unmatched junction bases numbered 14, after V lost 8 bases and J lost 5 bases. In germline, CDR1 is SGHRS, CDR2 YFSETQ. This CDR3 is built from 16 residues. The CDR3 is CASIQLGTGLTGELFF. Here the CDR3 DNA reads TGCGCCAGTATACAACTCGGGACAGGTCTAACCGGGGAGCTGTTTTTT.

This sequence joins TRBV18 and TRBJ2-1; TRBD2 aligns across 12 bases. J gave up 4 bases and V 2 bases, and 3 bases lay outside the gene matches. Looked up from germline, CDR1 is KGHSH and CDR2 is LQKENI. The CDR3 is 16 amino acids. This CDR3 is CASSPAGTSGYNEQFF. The CDR3 nucleotides are TGTGCCAGCTCACCAGCCGGGACTAGCGGGTACAATGAGCAGTTCTTC.

The chain is built from TRBV27 and TRBJ2-7, with 8 bases identical to TRBD2. The trim removed 6 bases at V and 0 bases at J, leaving 10 bases unmatched. From germline, CDR1 is MNHEY and CDR2 SMNVEV (reference sequence). The length of the CDR3 is 16 residues. The chain's CDR3 is CASRETGGTSSYEQYF. The DNA for the CDR3 is TGTGCCAGCAGGGAAACCGGGGGGACTAGCTCCTACGAGCAGTACTTC.

The V call is TRBV7-2, the J call TRBJ2-7; D is possibly TRBD1 (6 bases). The CDR3 covers 14 residues. Trimming shortened V by 5 bases and J by 3 bases, and 14 bases separated the two germline ends. The germline gives CDR1 SGHTA, CDR2 FQGNSA. Here the CDR3 DNA reads TGTGCCAGCAGCATCGACAGGAATAGCTACGAGCAGTACTTC. Translating it yields CASSIDRNSYEQYF.

The genes are TRBV25-1 and TRBJ2-1; 9 bases map to TRBD2. The CDR3 spans 17 residues. The germline CDR1 and CDR2 sequences are MGHDK and SYGVNS. V lost 4 bases to trimming and J lost 0 bases; unmatched junction nucleotides: 7. CDR3 loop: CASSGVAGESSYNEQFF. CDR3 sequence (DNA): TGTGCCAGCAGTGGCGTAGCGGGGGAGAGCTCCTACAATGAGCAGTTCTTC. The variable domain in full, completed from reference TRBV25-1 and TRBJ2-1, reads EADIYQTPRYLVIGTGKKITLECSQTMGHDKMYWYQQDPGMELHLIHYSYGVNSTEKGDLSSESTVSRIRTEHFPLTLESARPSHTSQYLCASSGVAGESSYNEQFFGPGTRLTVL.

On this clone itself: At one end the junction does not follow the germline gene, possibly because of a read error. The V call is TRBV7-9, the J call TRBJ1-2; D remains unclear. The CDR3 loop spans 12 amino acids. Germline assignment: CDR1 SEHNR and CDR2 FQNEAQ (reference sequence). This CDR3 is CSSSLVYYGYTF. CDR3 DNA sequence: TGTTCCAGCAGCTTAGTCTACTATGGCTACACCTTC.

This clone was detected only a few times. The gene calls are TRBV6-1 and TRBJ2-6; D is undetermined. Trimming stripped 6 bases from V and 0 bases from J, with 9 bases between. The CDR3 runs 15 residues. The germline V gene encodes CDR1 MNHNS and CDR2 SASEGT. The CDR3 DNA is TGTGCCAGCAGCGCCAGTATCTCTGGGGCCAACGTCCTGACTTTC. It is translated as CASSASISGANVLTF.

A few counts support this clone. This chain joins TRBV4-2 and TRBJ2-2; 7 nucleotides align to TRBD2. The CDR3 has 14 amino acids. Germline CDR1 LGHNA, CDR2 YNFKEQ. Losses at the gene ends were 3 bases for V and 5 bases for J; bases not matched to a gene: 3. CDR3 amino acids: CASSQHGGTGELFF. CDR3 in DNA: TGTGCCAGCAGCCAGCACGGGGGGACCGGGGAGCTGTTTTTT.

The chain recombines TRBV2 with TRBJ2-7; 9 nucleotides match TRBD1. The germline gives CDR1 SNHLY, CDR2 FYNNEI. The CDR3 is made up of 13 amino acids. Trimming took 8 bases from V and 0 from J; bases not matched to a gene: 2. CDR3 coding DNA: TGTGCCAGCGGGACAGGGTCCTCCTACGAGCAGTACTTC. Protein sequence: CASGTGSSYEQYF.